The next 24 T cell receptor beta chains were all read from a single sample in a study of blood T cell repertoires in COVID-19. Clones were sequenced by immunoSEQ multiplex PCR, and TCRdb holds only the in-frame ones, with some missing. Counted here are about 140,000 clones, approximately 92% occurring once; the ten biggest clones make up just over 3%. The material sequenced was peripheral blood. Receptor source: a woman aged 55-75 years with active COVID-19.

This clone was recorded only once. The chain recombines TRBV19 with TRBJ2-3, with D perhaps matching TRBD2 (6 bases). The V and J ends lost 4 bases and 4 bases respectively, with 15 bases between them. Germline assignment: CDR1 LNHDA and CDR2 SQIVND (reference sequence). The CDR3 runs to 15 residues. The CDR3, as DNA: TGTGCCAGTAGTAATGGGGGAGGAGGCTCAGATACGCAGTATTTT. Amino acid sequence: CASSNGGGGSDTQYF.

Only one count was recorded for this clone. The chain recombines TRBV29-1 with TRBJ2-5, with D perhaps matching TRBD1 (7 bases). The V end was cut by 2 bases, the J end by 2 bases, with 21 bases between. CDR3 length: 17 amino acids. Germline V CDR1 and CDR2: SQVTM, ANQGSEA. The CDR3 loop is CSVESDREALPQETQYF. The CDR3, as DNA: TGCAGCGTTGAAAGCGACAGGGAGGCCCTACCTCAAGAGACCCAGTACTTC.

The gene calls are TRBV4-3 and TRBJ2-3; no reliable D call. The V and J ends lost 0 bases and 2 bases respectively, with 9 bases between them. Germline CDR1 reads LGHNA; CDR2 reads YSLEER. This CDR3 contains 15 residues. CDR3 protein: CASSQDYLTTDTQYF. For the CDR3, the DNA is TGCGCCAGCAGCCAAGATTACCTAACCACAGATACGCAGTATTTT.

CDR3 region: CASSLGGGTVAEGQYF. CDR3 nucleotides: TGCGCCAGCAGCTTGGGAGGCGGGACAGTCGCCGAAGGGCAGTACTTC. This chain joins TRBV5-1 and TRBJ2-7, with a tentative D call TRBD1 (7 bases). From germline, CDR1 is SGHRS and CDR2 YFSETQ. This CDR3 contains 16 residues. Trimming cost V 0 bases and J 9 bases, with 22 bases left between them.

This clone was detected only a few times. The chain joins TRBV6-5 to TRBJ2-3; 7 positions agree with TRBD2. Germline V gene lookup returns CDR1 MNHEY and CDR2 SVGAGI. CDR3 length: 15 amino acids. V shed 7 bases, J shed 1 base, and the junction held 8 bases outside the gene matches. The CDR3 loop reads CASTGGTIGTDTQYF. CDR3 DNA: TGTGCCAGCACCGGGGGGACTATCGGCACAGATACGCAGTATTTT.

The rearrangement links TRBV6-5 to TRBJ2-1; 14 bases line up with TRBD2. With 5 bases clipped from V and 9 bases from J, the junction kept 6 bases outside the gene matches. This CDR3 has 15 amino acids. Germline V gene lookup returns CDR1 MNHEY and CDR2 SVGAGI. CDR3 nucleotides: TGTGCCAGCAGTAGGGGACTAGCGGGAGTTGGTGAGCAGTTCTTC. Protein product: CASSRGLAGVGEQFF.

The chain links TRBV5-4 to TRBJ2-5, with TRBD2 matching 9 bases. CDR3 length: 17 residues. Germline assignment: CDR1 SGHNT and CDR2 YYREEE (reference sequence). Losses at the gene ends were 3 bases for V and 4 bases for J; bases not matched to a gene: 13. This CDR3 is CASSWVGSGRGRETQYF. CDR3 sequence (DNA): TGTGCCAGCAGCTGGGTCGGTAGCGGGAGAGGAAGAGAGACCCAGTACTTC.

This CDR3 is CAISDRGRSSYEQYF. The CDR3 DNA reads as TGTGCCATCAGTGATAGGGGTCGGAGCTCCTACGAGCAGTACTTC. The chain employs TRBV10-3 and TRBJ2-7; tentatively, D is TRBD1 (5 bases). V was trimmed by 3 bases and J by 0 bases, leaving 12 bases between them. The CDR3 spans 15 residues. Germline CDR1 reads ENHRY; CDR2 reads SYGVKD.

The chain couples TRBV2 to TRBJ2-3; TRBD2 is a possible D gene (6 bases). Germline V gene data show CDR1 as SNHLY and CDR2 as FYNNEI. Trimming pared 6 bases from V and 7 bases from J, leaving 20 bases between. The CDR3 is 15 amino acids. The CDR3 here is CASRPVAAGPHTQYF. The CDR3 region has the DNA TGTGCCAGCAGGCCAGTAGCGGCCGGGCCGCATACGCAGTATTTT.

The rearrangement joins TRBV7-6 to TRBJ1-2, with D perhaps matching TRBD1 (5 bases). Trimming took 5 bases from V and 3 from J, leaving 13 bases between them. Germline V gives CDR1 SGHVS, CDR2 FNYEAQ. The CDR3 length is 14 residues. The CDR3 sequence: CASSPGGVDYGYTF. CDR3 DNA sequence: TGTGCCAGCAGCCCCGGGGGGGTAGACTATGGCTACACCTTC.

This chain connects TRBV3-1 (or the pseudogene TRBV3-2) to TRBJ1-6; D unresolved. Germline V gene sequence: CDR1 LGHDT, CDR2 YNNKEL (reference sequence). V shed 1 base and J shed 8 bases, with 27 bases lying between them. There are 20 residues in the CDR3. CDR3 loop: CASSQGLKYLTLTRDSPLHF. The DNA for the CDR3 is TGTGCCAGCAGCCAAGGTCTCAAATATTTGACCCTAACTCGGGATTCACCCCTCCACTTT.

The rearrangement joins TRBV3-1 (or the pseudogene TRBV3-2) to TRBJ1-6; D uncertain. Germline V gives CDR1 LGHDT, CDR2 YNNKEL (reference sequence). Trimming removed 4 bases from V and 4 bases from J, with 5 bases in between. The CDR3 spans 13 residues. The CDR3 DNA follows: TGTGCCAGCAGCCCGAGTTATAATTCACCCCTCCACTTT. This gives the protein CASSPSYNSPLHF.

V usage is TRBV4-2 and J usage is TRBJ2-7; D may be TRBD2 (6 bases). The CDR3 is 13 residues long. V was cut by 5 bases and J by 5 bases, with 13 bases left in between. From germline, CDR1 is LGHNA and CDR2 YNFKEQ. In DNA, the CDR3 is TGTGCCAGCAGCGCAAGAGGCGGGGACGAGCAGTACTTC. It encodes CASSARGGDEQYF.

The rearrangement joins TRBV7-6 to TRBJ2-3; 9 bases match TRBD2. V lost 7 bases, J lost 2 bases, and 10 bases stayed unmatched. The germline gives CDR1 SGHVS, CDR2 FNYEAQ. The CDR3 has 16 residues. This CDR3 reads CASIFGLAGNTDTQYF. The CDR3 DNA reads TGTGCCAGCATCTTCGGGCTAGCGGGGAACACAGATACGCAGTATTTT.

The J gene is TRBJ2-3, the V gene TRBV3-1 (or the pseudogene TRBV3-2), with TRBD2 matching over 12 bases. CDR1 is LGHDT and CDR2 is YNNKEL in the germline V gene (reference sequence). This CDR3 has 16 residues. The trim removed 0 bases at V and 8 bases at J, leaving 6 bases unmatched. The chain's CDR3 is CASSQDLGTSGRTQYF. CDR3 DNA sequence: TGTGCCAGCAGCCAAGATCTGGGGACTAGCGGGCGTACGCAGTATTTT.

CDR3 bases: TGTGCCATGAAGGCGGGAGGGACAGATACGCAGTATTTT. It encodes CAMKAGGTDTQYF. The rearrangement uses TRBV28 and TRBJ2-3, with 9 nucleotides matching TRBD2. Unmatched junction bases numbered 5, after V lost 10 bases and J lost 3 bases. This CDR3 is 13 amino acids long. Germline V gene sequence: CDR1 MDHEN, CDR2 SYDVKM.

The CDR3 sequence is CASSPKITGVQSIAPYGYTF. CDR3 DNA: TGTGCCAGCTCACCAAAGATCACAGGGGTCCAGTCCATAGCCCCCTATGGCTACACCTTC. The chain has TRBV18 and TRBJ1-2, with 7 bases identical to TRBD1. The CDR3 sequence is 20 residues long. Germline values: CDR1 KGHSH, CDR2 LQKENI. Trimming took 2 bases from V and 4 from J; bases not matched to a gene: 22.

The chain links TRBV5-5 to TRBJ2-1; weak D call: TRBD1 (6 bases). Trimming cost V 0 bases and J 12 bases, with 19 bases left between them. Looked up from germline, CDR1 is SGHKS and CDR2 is YYEKEE (reference sequence). This CDR3 has 15 amino acids. The CDR3 protein is CASSLEGQTPLGQFF. The CDR3 nucleotides read TGTGCCAGCAGCTTGGAAGGACAGACCCCCCTTGGGCAGTTCTTC.

The chain recombines TRBV5-4 with TRBJ1-2, with D possibly matching TRBD1 (6 bases). CDR1 is SGHNT and CDR2 is YYREEE in the germline V gene (reference sequence). The germline V and J ends were trimmed by 3 bases and 0 bases, with 18 bases remaining between them. The CDR3 loop spans 17 amino acids. In nucleotides, the CDR3 is TGTGCCAGCAGCTCAAACCCCCACCGGGACACTAACTATGGCTACACCTTC. This codes for CASSSNPHRDTNYGYTF.

The chain has TRBV7-2 and TRBJ2-1; no firm D call. The germline V gene has CDR1 SGHTA and CDR2 FQGNSA. The CDR3 is made up of 11 amino acids. The germline V and J ends were trimmed by 5 bases and 7 bases, with 6 bases remaining between them. CDR3 sequence reads: CASSRLNEQFF. CDR3 nucleotide sequence: TGTGCCAGCAGCCGTCTGAATGAGCAGTTCTTC.

V usage is TRBV7-2 and J usage is TRBJ1-5; D is unresolved. Germline CDR1 and CDR2: SGHTA and FQGNSA. CDR3 length equals 15 residues. Trimming took 2 bases from V and 1 from J, leaving 9 bases between them. CDR3 coding DNA: TGTGCCAGCAGCTTATTTTCGGGAAGCAATCAGCCCCAGCATTTT. Translation: CASSLFSGSNQPQHF.

The chain recombines TRBV28 with TRBJ2-3; no definite D call. The V gene's germline CDR1 is MDHEN and CDR2 SYDVKM. This CDR3 has 18 residues. Trimming cost V 2 bases and J 5 bases, with 23 bases left between them. The CDR3 protein is CASSLLFLRGGMRDTQYF. The CDR3 nucleotides are TGTGCCAGCAGTTTACTGTTCTTGCGCGGCGGCATGAGAGATACGCAGTATTTT.

J is TRBJ2-7 and V is TRBV10-3; D unclear. CDR3 length equals 13 residues. Looked up from germline, CDR1 is ENHRY and CDR2 is SYGVKD. V was cut by 10 bases and J by 0 bases, with 13 bases left in between. The CDR3 is CATSRGNSYEQYF. In DNA form, the CDR3 reads TGTGCCACGAGTAGAGGTAACTCCTACGAGCAGTACTTC.

V and J are TRBV9 and TRBJ2-1; TRBD2 matches 9 bases. Germline V gene sequence: CDR1 SGDLS, CDR2 YYNGEE. CDR3 length: 17 amino acids. Trimming at V came to 4 bases and at J to 5 bases, leaving 13 bases not matched to a gene. The CDR3 loop is CASSPRPSGIRDNEQFF. CDR3 in DNA: TGTGCCAGCAGCCCCCGCCCTAGCGGGATACGGGACAATGAGCAGTTCTTC.